What follows are 20 T cell receptor beta chains derived from one specimen sequenced in a study of blood T cell repertoires in COVID-19. Clones were sequenced by immunoSEQ multiplex PCR, and TCRdb holds only the in-frame ones, with some missing. The sample holds a few hundred thousand clones, about 88% seen once. Sequenced sample: peripheral blood. The receptors were gathered from a middle-aged woman who had recovered from COVID-19.

V gene TRBV19 combines with J gene TRBJ1-2; tentatively, D is TRBD1 (5 bases). CDR3 size: 14 residues. Trimming took off 5 bases at V and 2 bases at J, with 12 bases between the two ends. The germline V gene encodes CDR1 LNHDA and CDR2 SQIVND (reference sequence). CDR3 coding DNA: TGTGCCAGTAGTGAGGCAGGGTCAAACTATGGCTACACCTTC. Protein: CASSEAGSNYGYTF.

V gene TRBV28 combines with J gene TRBJ2-5; 7 nucleotides align to TRBD1. Germline trimming cut 10 bases from V and 5 bases from J; bases unmatched to any gene: 10. CDR1 is MDHEN, CDR2 SYDVKM, per germline. The CDR3 loop spans 13 amino acids. The CDR3: CAIDRARQETQYF. DNA for the CDR3: TGTGCCATCGACAGGGCCAGGCAGGAGACCCAGTACTTC.

The V gene is TRBV29-1, the J gene TRBJ2-2, with a possible D match to TRBD2 (5 bases). Germline CDR1 SQVTM, CDR2 ANQGSEA. CDR3 size: 16 residues. This chain's CDR3 is CRAITRGGTYTGELFF. The CDR3 coding sequence is TGCAGAGCTATTACCCGCGGAGGAACCTACACCGGGGAGCTGTTTTTT.

This sequence joins TRBV5-6 and TRBJ2-5; D remains ambiguous. Germline CDR1 reads SGHDT; CDR2 reads YYEEEE. The V gene lost 0 bases and the J gene lost 7 bases, with 7 bases spanning the gap. The CDR3 is made up of 12 amino acids. CDR3 amino acids: CASSLVTGTQYF. As DNA, the CDR3 is TGTGCCAGCAGCTTGGTTACGGGGACCCAGTACTTC.

The J gene is TRBJ2-1, the V gene TRBV28; 12 nucleotides line up with TRBD2. Germline CDR1 reads MDHEN; CDR2 reads SYDVKM. CDR3 length: 14 residues. After removal of 6 bases from V and 5 bases from J, the junction contained 2 bases not matched to a gene. CDR3 loop: CASSGLAGNNEQFF. As DNA, the CDR3 is TGTGCCAGCAGCGGACTAGCGGGGAACAATGAGCAGTTCTTC.

Concerning this clone itself: Additional DNA sequences in this sample encode the identical CDR3. The rearrangement joins TRBV11-3 to TRBJ2-5; 7 bases agree with TRBD1. In germline, CDR1 is SGHNT, CDR2 YENEEA. The junction had 12 bases not matched to a gene; V was cut back by 2 bases and J by 3 bases. The CDR3 totals 17 residues. The CDR3 DNA reads TGTGCCAGCAGCTTAAGGAGTAGGGACAGAGTAAAAGAGACCCAGTACTTC. Translation gives CASSLRSRDRVKETQYF. The full variable domain, its missing parts supplied by reference TRBV11-3 and TRBJ2-5, is EAGVVQSPRYKIIEKKQPVAFWCNPISGHNTLYWYLQNLGQGPELLIRYENEEAVDDSQLPKDRFSAERLKGVDSTLKIQPAELGDSAVYLCASSLRSRDRVKETQYFGPGTRLLVL.

This chain links TRBV28 with TRBJ2-3, with D possibly TRBD1 on 6 matching bases. CDR1 is MDHEN and CDR2 is SYDVKM in the germline V gene. V was cut by 2 bases and J by 4 bases, with 10 bases left in between. The CDR3 loop spans 14 amino acids. CDR3 in DNA: TGTGCCAGCAGTTTACCCACAGGGCCAGATACGCAGTATTTT. It codes for CASSLPTGPDTQYF.

This clone was seen once. The rearrangement uses TRBV7-2 and TRBJ2-7; no reliable D call. The CDR3 contains 15 residues. Trimming left V 0 bases short and J 0 bases short, with 9 bases between. Germline lookup yields CDR1 SGHTA and CDR2 FQGNSA. CDR3 amino acids: CASSLAIGGSYEQYV. CDR3 bases: TGTGCCAGCAGCTTAGCGATCGGCGGCTCCTACGAGCAGTACGTC.

J is TRBJ2-1 and V is TRBV14; 10 bases are shared with TRBD2. The CDR3 runs 16 residues. Germline loops: CDR1 SGHDN, CDR2 FVKESK. With V trimmed by 3 bases and J by 6 bases, 8 bases remained unmatched. The CDR3 region has the DNA TGTGCCAGCAGCCAGCCGCTAGCGGGAGTCTTCAATGAGCAGTTCTTC. It specifies CASSQPLAGVFNEQFF. The full variable domain, completed using reference TRBV14 and TRBJ2-1, is EAGVTQFPSHSVIEKGQTVTLRCDPISGHDNLYWYRRVMGKEIKFLLHFVKESKQDESGMPNNRFLAERTGGTYSTLKVQPAELEDSGVYFCASSQPLAGVFNEQFFGPGTRLTVL.

This clone appeared a few times. The rearrangement links TRBV11-2 to TRBJ1-1; D gene uncertain. Germline V gives CDR1 SGHAT, CDR2 FQNNGV. Trimming removed 1 base from V and 5 bases from J, with 5 bases in between. The CDR3 covers 12 residues. The CDR3 sequence is CASSLVGTEAFF. DNA of the CDR3: TGTGCCAGCAGCTTAGTCGGGACTGAAGCTTTCTTT.

Only one count was recorded for this clone. The chain combines TRBV10-3 with TRBJ2-3; 9 bases agree with TRBD1. Trimming cost V 0 bases and J 7 bases; bases outside gene matches: 11. The CDR3 consists of 17 residues. Germline lookup yields CDR1 ENHRY and CDR2 SYGVKD. This CDR3 is CAISESTTGGRHHTQYF. The CDR3 region has the DNA TGTGCCATCAGTGAGTCGACGACAGGGGGGCGACATCATACGCAGTATTTT.

The chain recombines TRBV19 with TRBJ1-2; 7 nucleotides line up with TRBD1. CDR3 length equals 15 residues. Germline CDR1 and CDR2: LNHDA and SQIVND (reference sequence). V lost 7 bases to trimming and J lost 8 bases; unmatched junction nucleotides: 16. In nucleotides, the CDR3 is TGTGCCAGTAACCCTCGGACAGGTGGGGATGGAGGCTACACCTTC. Encoded protein: CASNPRTGGDGGYTF.

The V gene is TRBV3-1 (or the pseudogene TRBV3-2), the J gene TRBJ2-5; 9 bases map to TRBD1. Trimming took 1 base from V and 7 from J; bases not matched to a gene: 16. This CDR3 comprises 18 residues. Looked up from germline, CDR1 is LGHDT and CDR2 is YNNKEL (reference sequence). The CDR3 DNA reads TGTGCCAGCAGCCAAGGGGCTTGGACAGGGGACTCCGTGGGGACCCAGTACTTC. Translated: CASSQGAWTGDSVGTQYF.

The V and J genes are TRBV27 and TRBJ1-6; D is unclear. Trimming left V 4 bases short and J 6 bases short, with 7 bases between. The CDR3 consists of 13 residues. CDR1 and CDR2 (germline): MNHEY, SMNVEV (reference sequence). CDR3 sequence: CASSWQSNSPLHF. Here the CDR3 DNA reads TGTGCCAGCAGTTGGCAGTCTAATTCACCCCTCCACTTT.

This chain connects TRBV10-3 to TRBJ2-1, with TRBD2 matching 12 bases. Per germline, CDR1 ENHRY and CDR2 SYGVKD. V lost 6 bases and J lost 8; bases outside the gene matches: 8. This CDR3 is 15 amino acids long. The CDR3 DNA reads as TGTGCCATCAGGATTGGACTAGCGGGGACTGATGAGCAGTTCTTC. Protein product: CAIRIGLAGTDEQFF.

This clone was recorded once. The chain couples TRBV10-3 to TRBJ2-5; the match to TRBD2 covers 8 bases. CDR1 is ENHRY and CDR2 is SYGVKD in the germline V gene. The CDR3 spans 16 residues. V lost 0 bases, J lost 3 bases, and 6 bases stayed unmatched. The CDR3 loop reads CAISESSGNFEETQYF. As DNA, the CDR3 is TGTGCCATCAGTGAGTCTAGCGGGAATTTCGAAGAGACCCAGTACTTC.

The chain joins TRBV19 to TRBJ2-1, with a weak D call TRBD2 (5 bases). The germline V and J ends were trimmed by 6 bases and 8 bases, with 11 bases remaining between them. Germline CDR1 and CDR2: LNHDA and SQIVND (reference sequence). This CDR3 is 12 amino acids long. CDR3 sequence (DNA): TGTGCCAGTAGCCAGATCGGGGATGAGCAGTTCTTC. Translation gives CASSQIGDEQFF.

The chain uses TRBV3-1 (or the pseudogene TRBV3-2) and TRBJ2-3; 14 bases match TRBD2. Trimming at V came to 5 bases and at J to 5 bases, leaving 9 bases not matched to a gene. Germline V gene data show CDR1 as LGHDT and CDR2 as YNNKEL (reference sequence). The CDR3 is 17 residues long. The DNA for the CDR3 is TGTGCCAGCAGCAAGATGGGACTAGCGGGAGCCTTAGATACGCAGTATTTT. Translation: CASSKMGLAGALDTQYF.

The chain uses TRBV9 and TRBJ2-7; D is uncertain. V was clipped by 0 bases and J by 0 bases, with 7 bases between them. Looked up from germline, CDR1 is SGDLS and CDR2 is YYNGEE. The CDR3 sequence is 14 residues long. The CDR3 coding sequence is TGTGCCAGCAGCGTAGGGGCGTGCTCCTACGAGCAGTACGTC. This gives the protein CASSVGACSYEQYV.

Worth noting for this clone: An end of the junction does not agree with germline; a read error may underlie this. V gene TRBV19 combines with J gene TRBJ2-1; 11 positions match TRBD2. Germline V CDR1 and CDR2: LNHDA, SQIVND (reference sequence). There are 14 residues in the CDR3. The CDR3 reads CASCIAGGYNEQFF. The CDR3 DNA reads as TGTGCCAGTTGTATAGCGGGAGGGTACAATGAGCAGTTCTTC.